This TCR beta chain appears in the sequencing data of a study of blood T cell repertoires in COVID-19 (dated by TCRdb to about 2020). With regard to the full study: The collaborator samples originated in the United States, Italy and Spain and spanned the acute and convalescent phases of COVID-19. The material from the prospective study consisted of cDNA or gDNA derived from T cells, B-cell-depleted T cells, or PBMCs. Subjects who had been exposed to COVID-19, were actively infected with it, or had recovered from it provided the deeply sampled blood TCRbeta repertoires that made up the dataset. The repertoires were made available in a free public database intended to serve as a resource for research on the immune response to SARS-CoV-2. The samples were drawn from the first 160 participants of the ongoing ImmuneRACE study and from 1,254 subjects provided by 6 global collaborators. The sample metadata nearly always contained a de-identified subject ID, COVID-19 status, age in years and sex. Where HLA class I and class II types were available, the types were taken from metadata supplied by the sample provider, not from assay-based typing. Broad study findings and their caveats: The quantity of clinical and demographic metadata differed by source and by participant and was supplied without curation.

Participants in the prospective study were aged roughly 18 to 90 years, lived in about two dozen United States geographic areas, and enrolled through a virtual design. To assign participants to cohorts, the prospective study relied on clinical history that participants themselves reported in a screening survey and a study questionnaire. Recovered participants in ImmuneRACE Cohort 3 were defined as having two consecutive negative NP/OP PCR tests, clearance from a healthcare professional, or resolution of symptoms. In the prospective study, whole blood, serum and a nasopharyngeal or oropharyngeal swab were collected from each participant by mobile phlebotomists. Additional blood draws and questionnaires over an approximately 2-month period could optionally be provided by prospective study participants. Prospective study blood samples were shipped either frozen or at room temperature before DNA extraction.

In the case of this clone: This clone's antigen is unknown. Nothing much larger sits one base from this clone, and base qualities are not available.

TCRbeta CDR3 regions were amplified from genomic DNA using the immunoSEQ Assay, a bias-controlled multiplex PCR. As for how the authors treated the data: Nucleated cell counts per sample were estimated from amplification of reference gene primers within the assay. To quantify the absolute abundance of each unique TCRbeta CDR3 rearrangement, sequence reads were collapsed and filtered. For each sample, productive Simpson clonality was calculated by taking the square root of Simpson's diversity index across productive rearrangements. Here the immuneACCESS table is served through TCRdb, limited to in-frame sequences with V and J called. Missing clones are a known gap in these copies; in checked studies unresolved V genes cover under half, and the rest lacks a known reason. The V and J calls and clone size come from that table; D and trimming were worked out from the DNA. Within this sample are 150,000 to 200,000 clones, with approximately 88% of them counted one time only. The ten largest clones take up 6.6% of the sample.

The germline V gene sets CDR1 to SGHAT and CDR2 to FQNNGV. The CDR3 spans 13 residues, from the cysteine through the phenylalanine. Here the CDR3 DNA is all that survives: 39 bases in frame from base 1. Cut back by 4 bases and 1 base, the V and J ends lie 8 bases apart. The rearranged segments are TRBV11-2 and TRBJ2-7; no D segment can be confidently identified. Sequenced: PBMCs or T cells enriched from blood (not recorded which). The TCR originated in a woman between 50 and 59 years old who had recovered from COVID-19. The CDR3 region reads CASSSLTSYEQYF. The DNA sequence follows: TGTGCCAGCAGCTCCCTGACATCCTACGAGCAGTACTTC.